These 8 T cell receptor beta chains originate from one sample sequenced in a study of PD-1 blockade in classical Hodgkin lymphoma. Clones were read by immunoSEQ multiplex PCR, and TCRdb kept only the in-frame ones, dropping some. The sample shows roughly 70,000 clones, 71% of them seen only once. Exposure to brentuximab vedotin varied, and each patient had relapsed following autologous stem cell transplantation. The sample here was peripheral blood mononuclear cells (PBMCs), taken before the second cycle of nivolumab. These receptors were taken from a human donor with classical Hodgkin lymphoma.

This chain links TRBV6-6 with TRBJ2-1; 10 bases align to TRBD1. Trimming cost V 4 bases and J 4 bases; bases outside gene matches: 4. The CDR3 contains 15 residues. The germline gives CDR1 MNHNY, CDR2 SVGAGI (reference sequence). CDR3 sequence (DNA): TGTGCCAGCAGTTTCGGACAGGGGGGGTACAATGAGCAGTTCTTC. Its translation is CASSFGQGGYNEQFF.

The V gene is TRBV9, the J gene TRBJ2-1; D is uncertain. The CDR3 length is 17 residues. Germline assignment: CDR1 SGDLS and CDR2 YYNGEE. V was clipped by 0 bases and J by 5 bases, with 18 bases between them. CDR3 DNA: TGTGCCAGCAGCGTAGCGCTAAGAGCCCCTGGGGACAATGAGCAGTTCTTC. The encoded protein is CASSVALRAPGDNEQFF.

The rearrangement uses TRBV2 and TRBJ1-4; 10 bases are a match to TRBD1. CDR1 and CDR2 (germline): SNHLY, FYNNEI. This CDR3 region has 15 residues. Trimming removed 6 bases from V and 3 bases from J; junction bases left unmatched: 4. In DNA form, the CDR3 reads TGTGCCAGCAGAATGGACAGGGGGGCTAATGAAAAACTGTTTTTT. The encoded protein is CASRMDRGANEKLFF.

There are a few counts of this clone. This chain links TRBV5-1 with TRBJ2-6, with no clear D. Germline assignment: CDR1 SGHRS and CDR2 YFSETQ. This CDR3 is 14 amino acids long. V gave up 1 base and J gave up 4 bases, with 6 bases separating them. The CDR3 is CASSLKEGANVLTF. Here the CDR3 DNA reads TGCGCCAGCAGCTTGAAAGAGGGGGCCAACGTCCTGACTTTC.

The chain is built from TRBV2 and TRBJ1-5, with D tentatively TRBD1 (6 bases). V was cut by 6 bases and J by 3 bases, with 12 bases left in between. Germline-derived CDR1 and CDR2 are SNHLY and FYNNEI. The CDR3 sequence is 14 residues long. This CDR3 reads CASSVDRNNQPQHF. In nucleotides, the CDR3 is TGTGCCAGCAGCGTGGACAGAAACAATCAGCCCCAGCATTTT.

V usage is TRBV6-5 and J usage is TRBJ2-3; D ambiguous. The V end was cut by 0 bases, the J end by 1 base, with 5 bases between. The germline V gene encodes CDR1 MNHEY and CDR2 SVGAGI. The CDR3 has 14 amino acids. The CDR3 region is CASSYSSGTDTQYF. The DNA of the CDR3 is TGTGCCAGCAGTTACTCTTCAGGCACAGATACGCAGTATTTT.

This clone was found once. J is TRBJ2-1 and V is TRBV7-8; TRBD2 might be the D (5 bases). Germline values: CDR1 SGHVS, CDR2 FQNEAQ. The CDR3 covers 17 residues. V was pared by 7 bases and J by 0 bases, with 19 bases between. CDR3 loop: CASTPLAAHNSYNEQFF. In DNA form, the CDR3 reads TGTGCCAGCACCCCCCTAGCCGCCCATAACTCCTACAATGAGCAGTTCTTC.

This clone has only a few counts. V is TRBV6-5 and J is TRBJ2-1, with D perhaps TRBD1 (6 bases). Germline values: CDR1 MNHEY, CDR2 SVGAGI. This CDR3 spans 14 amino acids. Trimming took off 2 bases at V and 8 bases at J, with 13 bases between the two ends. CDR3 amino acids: CASSYGAGVDEQFF. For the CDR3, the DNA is TGTGCCAGCAGTTACGGTGCAGGGGTGGATGAGCAGTTCTTC.